These T cell receptor beta chains were read from a single sample in a study of T-cell reconstitution after alpha-beta-depleted transplantation in children. TCRdb reprocessed the PCR reads via MiXCR and lists one record per CDR3 protein. The sample lists about 690,000 distinct CDR3 sequences, approximately 17% occurring once. The sequences come from PBMCs from the stem cell graft donor, collected from the stem cell graft. The receptors derive from a human donor who donated a stem cell graft to a child with acute myeloid leukemia. Both conserved end residues are part of each CDR3. Fields, in order: CDR3 protein, CDR3 DNA, J gene, V gene, D gene, clone size. The D gene is left open where the match is weak. For some rows the clone size is stated as once, few or many, or as a class when expanded; others skip it.

CDR3aa: CASSFGDLAKNIQYF; CDR3nt: TGTGCCAGCAGTTTCGGGGACTTGGCCAAAAACATTCAGTACTTC; j_gene: TRBJ2-4; v_gene: TRBV12-3/TRBV12-4; d_gene: -; abundance: -
CDR3aa: CASSLALRLGETQYF; CDR3nt: TGTGCCAGCAGCTTAGCTCTCAGACTGGGGGAGACCCAGTACTTC; j_gene: TRBJ2-5; v_gene: TRBV7-6; d_gene: -; abundance: many
CDR3aa: CASTAGSSYEQYF; CDR3nt: TGCGCCAGCACCGCCGGGTCCTCCTACGAGCAGTACTTC; j_gene: TRBJ2-7; v_gene: TRBV5-1; d_gene: -; abundance: few
CDR3aa: CASSLEGQRNQPQHF; CDR3nt: TGTGCCAGCAGCTTAGAGGGGCAGCGCAATCAGCCCCAGCATTTT; j_gene: TRBJ1-5; v_gene: TRBV7-2; d_gene: -; abundance: few
CDR3aa: CASRRGRDETQYF; CDR3nt: TGTGCCAGCAGGAGGGGGCGCGATGAGACCCAGTACTTC; j_gene: TRBJ2-5; v_gene: TRBV27; d_gene: TRBD1; abundance: -
CDR3aa: CATSRDSPGTAEYQPQHF; CDR3nt: TGTGCCACCAGCAGGGACTCCCCCGGGACAGCTGAATATCAGCCCCAGCATTTT; j_gene: TRBJ1-5; v_gene: TRBV15; d_gene: TRBD1; abundance: -
CDR3aa: CASPGEELAGVYNEQFF; CDR3nt: TGTGCCAGCCCAGGAGAAGAGCTAGCGGGGGTCTACAATGAGCAGTTCTTC; j_gene: TRBJ2-1; v_gene: TRBV7-9; d_gene: TRBD2; abundance: -
CDR3aa: CASSEAGTGGGELFF; CDR3nt: TGTGCCAGCAGCGAGGCCGGGACAGGGGGCGGGGAGCTGTTTTTT; j_gene: TRBJ2-2; v_gene: TRBV7-9; d_gene: TRBD1; abundance: -
CDR3aa: CSARPSGQMNTEAFF; CDR3nt: TGCAGTGCTAGACCTTCGGGGCAGATGAACACTGAAGCTTTCTTT; j_gene: TRBJ1-1; v_gene: TRBV20-1; d_gene: -; abundance: many
CDR3aa: CSASNPGGNGELFF; CDR3nt: TGCAGTGCTAGTAACCCGGGGGGTAACGGGGAGCTGTTTTTT; j_gene: TRBJ2-2; v_gene: TRBV20-1; d_gene: TRBD2; abundance: many
CDR3aa: CASSPRDRGQETQYF; CDR3nt: TGTGCCAGCAGCCCACGGGACAGGGGCCAAGAGACCCAGTACTTC; j_gene: TRBJ2-5; v_gene: TRBV7-2; d_gene: TRBD1; abundance: many
CDR3aa: CASRMLGDTGELFF; CDR3nt: TGTGCCAGCCGCATGTTGGGGGACACCGGGGAGCTGTTTTTT; j_gene: TRBJ2-2; v_gene: TRBV5-5; d_gene: -; abundance: -
CDR3aa: CASSSFGWGRAITDTQYF; CDR3nt: TGTGCCAGCAGCTCATTTGGATGGGGACGAGCCATCACAGATACGCAGTATTTT; j_gene: TRBJ2-3; v_gene: TRBV13; d_gene: -; abundance: -
CDR3aa: CASSSLSSGSYNEQFF; CDR3nt: TGTGCCAGCAGCTCCCTCAGCTCGGGCTCCTACAATGAGCAGTTCTTC; j_gene: TRBJ2-1; v_gene: TRBV7-8; d_gene: -; abundance: once
CDR3aa: CSALGGPYEQYF; CDR3nt: TGCAGTGCCTTAGGAGGGCCCTACGAGCAGTACTTC; j_gene: TRBJ2-7; v_gene: TRBV20-1; d_gene: -; abundance: many
CDR3aa: CASSLQGQGFGSGNTIYF; CDR3nt: TGTGCCAGCAGCTTACAGGGACAGGGGTTCGGCTCTGGAAACACCATATATTTT; j_gene: TRBJ1-3; v_gene: TRBV7-6; d_gene: TRBD1; abundance: few
CDR3aa: CSARRWGGGPTDTQYF; CDR3nt: TGCAGTGCTAGGAGGTGGGGGGGGGGCCCCACAGATACGCAGTATTTT; j_gene: TRBJ2-3; v_gene: TRBV20-1; d_gene: -; abundance: -
CDR3aa: CASSPGTYNEAFF; CDR3nt: TGTGCCAGCAGCCCTGGGACCTACAACGAAGCTTTCTTT; j_gene: TRBJ1-1; v_gene: TRBV7-3; d_gene: -; abundance: -
CDR3aa: CASTQGTSGVVEQFF; CDR3nt: TGTGCCAGCACCCAAGGAACTAGCGGGGTGGTTGAGCAGTTCTTC; j_gene: TRBJ2-1; v_gene: TRBV6-1; d_gene: TRBD2; abundance: -
CDR3aa: CASSSTGSRDQPQHF; CDR3nt: TGTGCCAGCAGCTCGACAGGGTCGAGGGATCAGCCCCAGCATTTT; j_gene: TRBJ1-5; v_gene: TRBV5-6; d_gene: TRBD1; abundance: many
CDR3aa: CASSAPSGGEHEQFF; CDR3nt: TGTGCCAGCAGTGCCCCTAGCGGGGGGGAACATGAGCAGTTCTTC; j_gene: TRBJ2-1; v_gene: TRBV5-6; d_gene: TRBD2; abundance: -
CDR3aa: CASLPDLGYEQFF; CDR3nt: TGTGCCAGCCTCCCTGACCTTGGGTATGAGCAGTTCTTC; j_gene: TRBJ2-1; v_gene: TRBV12-3/TRBV12-4; d_gene: -; abundance: many
CDR3aa: CSARGDRVNQAFF; CDR3nt: TGCAGTGCTAGAGGGGACAGGGTCAATCAAGCTTTCTTT; j_gene: TRBJ1-1; v_gene: TRBV20-1; d_gene: TRBD1; abundance: many
CDR3aa: CASSYRQGGINQPQHF; CDR3nt: TGTGCCAGCAGCTATCGCCAGGGAGGGATCAATCAGCCCCAGCATTTT; j_gene: TRBJ1-5; v_gene: TRBV5-6; d_gene: -; abundance: few
CDR3aa: CASSFGDLNTEAFF; CDR3nt: TGTGCCAGCAGCTTTGGGGATTTGAACACTGAAGCTTTCTTT; j_gene: TRBJ1-1; v_gene: TRBV7-9; d_gene: -; abundance: -
CDR3aa: CSASRGGLRTGELSF; CDR3nt: TGCAGTGCTTCTCGGGGGGGCTTAAGGACCGGGGAACTGTCTTTT; j_gene: TRBJ2-2; v_gene: TRBV20-1; d_gene: TRBD2; abundance: -
CDR3aa: CASSRRGGESSYNEQFF; CDR3nt: TGTGCCAGCAGCCGTAGGGGGGGCGAGAGCTCCTACAATGAGCAGTTCTTC; j_gene: TRBJ2-1; v_gene: TRBV7-3; d_gene: -; abundance: many
CDR3aa: CASSVEGSPYTYNEQFF; CDR3nt: TGTGCCAGCAGCGTAGAGGGCTCCCCCTATACCTACAATGAGCAGTTCTTC; j_gene: TRBJ2-1; v_gene: TRBV9; d_gene: -; abundance: many
CDR3aa: CASSNPTGEQFF; CDR3nt: TGTGCCAGCAGTAACCCTACGGGTGAGCAGTTCTTC; j_gene: TRBJ2-1; v_gene: TRBV7-6; d_gene: -; abundance: few
CDR3aa: CATSDLQGVQYF; CDR3nt: TGTGCCACCAGTGATTTGCAAGGAGTGCAGTACTTC; j_gene: TRBJ2-7; v_gene: TRBV24-1; d_gene: -; abundance: -
CDR3aa: CASSQGQIYNEQFF; CDR3nt: TGCGCCAGCAGCCAAGGACAGATCTACAATGAGCAGTTCTTC; j_gene: TRBJ2-1; v_gene: TRBV4-1; d_gene: -; abundance: -
CDR3aa: CASSQAFSGGPSSSYNEQFF; CDR3nt: TGCGCCAGCAGCCAAGCGTTTAGCGGGGGGCCGTCGAGCTCCTACAATGAGCAGTTCTTC; j_gene: TRBJ2-1; v_gene: TRBV4-3; d_gene: TRBD2; abundance: few
CDR3aa: CASSQEWQDISKLFF; CDR3nt: TGTGCCAGCAGCCAAGAGTGGCAGGATATTTCAAAACTGTTTTTT; j_gene: TRBJ1-4; v_gene: TRBV4-2; d_gene: -; abundance: few
CDR3aa: CAISESTVNTEAFF; CDR3nt: TGTGCCATCAGTGAGTCAACGGTAAACACTGAAGCTTTCTTT; j_gene: TRBJ1-1; v_gene: TRBV10-3; d_gene: -; abundance: many
CDR3aa: CSARDPWQDRGSNEQFF; CDR3nt: TGCAGTGCTAGAGATCCATGGCAGGACAGGGGGAGTAATGAGCAGTTCTTC; j_gene: TRBJ2-1; v_gene: TRBV20-1; d_gene: TRBD1; abundance: many
CDR3aa: CASSPPGRDVTGELFF; CDR3nt: TGTGCCAGCAGTCCCCCCGGGAGGGATGTCACCGGGGAGCTGTTTTTT; j_gene: TRBJ2-2; v_gene: TRBV6-1; d_gene: TRBD2; abundance: -
CDR3aa: CASSPQPAGANVLTF; CDR3nt: TGTGCCAGCAGCCCCCAACCAGCAGGGGCCAACGTCCTGACTTTC; j_gene: TRBJ2-6; v_gene: TRBV7-2; d_gene: -; abundance: few
CDR3aa: CSVWGGRLAFF; CDR3nt: TGCAGCGTTTGGGGGGGAAGGCTGGCTTTCTTT; j_gene: TRBJ1-1; v_gene: TRBV29-1; d_gene: -; abundance: many
CDR3aa: CASSSNPRGSSGNTIYF; CDR3nt: TGTGCCAGCAGCTCCAACCCACGTGGGAGCTCTGGAAACACCATATATTTT; j_gene: TRBJ1-3; v_gene: TRBV5-5; d_gene: -; abundance: few
CDR3aa: CAISSSWDRAETQYF; CDR3nt: TGTGCCATCAGCTCCTCCTGGGACAGGGCAGAGACCCAGTACTTC; j_gene: TRBJ2-5; v_gene: TRBV10-3; d_gene: TRBD1; abundance: many
CDR3aa: CAWSVSLGTQYF; CDR3nt: TGTGCCTGGAGTGTCAGTCTAGGGACCCAGTACTTC; j_gene: TRBJ2-5; v_gene: TRBV30; d_gene: -; abundance: -
CDR3aa: CASSSGLEETQYF; CDR3nt: TGTGCCAGCAGCTCGGGACTAGAGGAGACCCAGTACTTC; j_gene: TRBJ2-5; v_gene: TRBV7-9; d_gene: TRBD2; abundance: few
CDR3aa: CASGGQNHEQYF; CDR3nt: TGCGCCAGTGGGGGACAGAACCACGAGCAGTACTTC; j_gene: TRBJ2-7; v_gene: TRBV5-1; d_gene: TRBD1; abundance: -
CDR3aa: CASSPWDETSVNTEAFF; CDR3nt: TGTGCCAGCAGTCCTTGGGACGAAACTTCGGTGAACACTGAAGCTTTCTTT; j_gene: TRBJ1-1; v_gene: TRBV12-3/TRBV12-4; d_gene: -; abundance: few
CDR3aa: CSALRRGGQPQHF; CDR3nt: TGCAGTGCTCTCCGACGAGGGGGTCAGCCCCAGCATTTT; j_gene: TRBJ1-5; v_gene: TRBV20-1; d_gene: -; abundance: many
CDR3aa: CASSFRQGVMETQYF; CDR3nt: TGTGCCAGCAGCTTCCGACAGGGAGTTATGGAGACCCAGTACTTC; j_gene: TRBJ2-5; v_gene: TRBV7-3; d_gene: TRBD1; abundance: many
CDR3aa: CASSLYPGGEAFF; CDR3nt: TGTGCCAGCAGTTTATATCCAGGGGGTGAAGCTTTCTTT; j_gene: TRBJ1-1; v_gene: TRBV12-3/TRBV12-4; d_gene: TRBD1; abundance: few
CDR3aa: CSASRTSGGPFF; CDR3nt: TGCAGTGCTTCCCGGACTAGCGGGGGGCCGTTCTTC; j_gene: TRBJ2-1; v_gene: TRBV20-1; d_gene: TRBD2; abundance: -